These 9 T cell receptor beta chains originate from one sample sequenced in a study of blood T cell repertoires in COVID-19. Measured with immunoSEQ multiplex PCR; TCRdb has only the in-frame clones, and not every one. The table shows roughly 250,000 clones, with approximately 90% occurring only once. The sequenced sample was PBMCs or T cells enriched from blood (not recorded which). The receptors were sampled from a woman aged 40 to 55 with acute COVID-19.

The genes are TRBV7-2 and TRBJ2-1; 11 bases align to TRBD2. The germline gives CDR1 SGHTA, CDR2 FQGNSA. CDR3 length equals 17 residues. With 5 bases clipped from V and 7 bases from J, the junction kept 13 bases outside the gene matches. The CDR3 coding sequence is TGTGCCAGCAGCCCGCGGGGTAGCGGGAGGGGTTCGAATGAGCAGTTCTTC. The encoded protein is CASSPRGSGRGSNEQFF.

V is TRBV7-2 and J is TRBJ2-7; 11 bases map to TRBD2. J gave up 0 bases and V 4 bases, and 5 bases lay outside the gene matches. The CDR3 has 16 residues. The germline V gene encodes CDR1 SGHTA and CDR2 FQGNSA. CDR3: CASSSGLADLSYEQYF. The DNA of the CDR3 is TGTGCCAGCAGCTCGGGACTAGCGGACCTCTCCTACGAGCAGTACTTC.

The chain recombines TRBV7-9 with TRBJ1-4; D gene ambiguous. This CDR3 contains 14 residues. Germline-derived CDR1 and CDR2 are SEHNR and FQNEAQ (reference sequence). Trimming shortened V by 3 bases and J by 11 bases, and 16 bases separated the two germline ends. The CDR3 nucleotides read TGTGCCAGCAGCTTGGAGATGGTGGCCAGCAAACTGTTTTTT. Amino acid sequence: CASSLEMVASKLFF.

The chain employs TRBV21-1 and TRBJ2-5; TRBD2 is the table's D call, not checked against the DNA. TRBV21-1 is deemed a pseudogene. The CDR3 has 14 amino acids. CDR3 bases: TGTGCCAGCTGGTCTAGCGGGTACCAAGAGACCCAGTACTTC. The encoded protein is CASWSSGYQETQYF.

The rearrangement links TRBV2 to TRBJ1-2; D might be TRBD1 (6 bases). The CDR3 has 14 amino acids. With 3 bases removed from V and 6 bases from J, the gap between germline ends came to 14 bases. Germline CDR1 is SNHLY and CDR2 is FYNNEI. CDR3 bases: TGTGCCAGCAGTGATCGGCAGGGGTGGGATGGCTACACCTTC. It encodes CASSDRQGWDGYTF.

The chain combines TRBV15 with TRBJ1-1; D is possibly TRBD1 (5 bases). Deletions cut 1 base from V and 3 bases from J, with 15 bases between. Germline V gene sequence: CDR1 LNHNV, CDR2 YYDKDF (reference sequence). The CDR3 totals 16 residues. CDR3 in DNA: TGTGCCACCAGCAGAGGATCAGGGCTGTTAGACACTGAAGCTTTCTTT. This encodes CATSRGSGLLDTEAFF.

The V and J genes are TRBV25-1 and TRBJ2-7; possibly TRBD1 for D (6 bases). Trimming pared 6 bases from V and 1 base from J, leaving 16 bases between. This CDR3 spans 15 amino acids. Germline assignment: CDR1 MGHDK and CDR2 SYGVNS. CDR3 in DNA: TGTGCCAGCAGATCTACAGGGTGGGGATCCTACGAGCAGTACTTC. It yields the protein CASRSTGWGSYEQYF.

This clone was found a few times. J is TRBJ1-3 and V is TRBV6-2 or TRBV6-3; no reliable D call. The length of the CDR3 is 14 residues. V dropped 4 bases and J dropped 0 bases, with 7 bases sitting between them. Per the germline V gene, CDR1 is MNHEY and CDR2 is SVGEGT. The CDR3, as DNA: TGTGCCAGCAGTTGGAGAGGCTCTGGAAACACCATATATTTT. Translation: CASSWRGSGNTIYF.

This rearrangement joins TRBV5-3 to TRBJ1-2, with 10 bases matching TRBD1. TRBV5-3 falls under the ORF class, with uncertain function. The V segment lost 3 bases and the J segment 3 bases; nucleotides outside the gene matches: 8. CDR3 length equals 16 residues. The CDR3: CARSYEGQGTDYGYTF. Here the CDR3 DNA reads TGTGCCAGAAGCTACGAGGGACAGGGGACCGACTATGGCTACACCTTC.